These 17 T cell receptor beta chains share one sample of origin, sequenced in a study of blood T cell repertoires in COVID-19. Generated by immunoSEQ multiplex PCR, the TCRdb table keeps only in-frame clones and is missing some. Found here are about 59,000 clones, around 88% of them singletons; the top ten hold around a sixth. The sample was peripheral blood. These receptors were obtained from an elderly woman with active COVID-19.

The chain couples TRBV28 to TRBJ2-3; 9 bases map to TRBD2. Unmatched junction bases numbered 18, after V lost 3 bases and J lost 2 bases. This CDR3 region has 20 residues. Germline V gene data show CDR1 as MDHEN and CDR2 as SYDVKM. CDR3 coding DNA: TGTGCCAGCAGTTTCGGGGCTCCGATCGCGGGGGGGAAGTTCACAGATACGCAGTATTTT. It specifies CASSFGAPIAGGKFTDTQYF.

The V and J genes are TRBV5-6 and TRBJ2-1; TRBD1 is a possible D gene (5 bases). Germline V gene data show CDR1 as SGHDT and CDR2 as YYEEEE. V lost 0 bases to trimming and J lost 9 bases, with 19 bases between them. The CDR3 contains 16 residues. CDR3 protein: CASSLGARAGSAEQFF. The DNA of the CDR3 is TGTGCCAGCAGCTTGGGTGCCCGAGCAGGGTCCGCTGAGCAGTTCTTC.

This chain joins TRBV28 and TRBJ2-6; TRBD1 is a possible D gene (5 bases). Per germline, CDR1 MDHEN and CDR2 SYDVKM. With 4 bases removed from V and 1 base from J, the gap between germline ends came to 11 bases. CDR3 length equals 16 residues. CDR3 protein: CASSSPAGSGANVLTF. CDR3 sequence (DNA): TGTGCCAGCAGTTCACCCGCAGGGTCTGGGGCCAACGTCCTGACTTTC.

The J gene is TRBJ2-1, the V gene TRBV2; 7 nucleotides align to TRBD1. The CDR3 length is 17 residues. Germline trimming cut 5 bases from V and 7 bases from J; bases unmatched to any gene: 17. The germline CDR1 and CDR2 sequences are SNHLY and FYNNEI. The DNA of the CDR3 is TGTGCCAGCAGTCTACACAGGGGACGTATCGGGGTTAATGAGCAGTTCTTC. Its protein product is CASSLHRGRIGVNEQFF.

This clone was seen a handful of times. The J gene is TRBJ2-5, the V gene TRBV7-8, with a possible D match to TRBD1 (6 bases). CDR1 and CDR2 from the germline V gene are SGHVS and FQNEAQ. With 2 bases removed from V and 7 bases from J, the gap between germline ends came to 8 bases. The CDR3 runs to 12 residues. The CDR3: CASSLKGGTQYF. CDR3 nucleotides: TGTGCCAGCAGCTTAAAAGGGGGGACCCAGTACTTC.

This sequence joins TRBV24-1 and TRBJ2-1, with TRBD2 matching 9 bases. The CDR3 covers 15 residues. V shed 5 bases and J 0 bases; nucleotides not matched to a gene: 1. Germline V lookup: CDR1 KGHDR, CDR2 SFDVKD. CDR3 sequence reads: CATSGLADSYNEQFF. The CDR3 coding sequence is TGTGCCACCAGTGGACTAGCGGACTCCTACAATGAGCAGTTCTTC.

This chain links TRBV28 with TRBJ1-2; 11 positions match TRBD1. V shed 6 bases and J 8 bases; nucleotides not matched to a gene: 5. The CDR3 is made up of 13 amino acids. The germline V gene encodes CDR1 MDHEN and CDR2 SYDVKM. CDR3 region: CASSSGQGGGYTF. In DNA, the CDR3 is TGTGCCAGCAGCTCGGGACAGGGGGGCGGCTACACCTTC.

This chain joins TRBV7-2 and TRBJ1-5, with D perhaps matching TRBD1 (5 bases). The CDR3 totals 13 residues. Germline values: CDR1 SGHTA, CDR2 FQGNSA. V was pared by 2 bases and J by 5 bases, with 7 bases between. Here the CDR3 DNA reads TGTGCCAGCAGCTTATGGGGGGATCAGCCCCAGCATTTT. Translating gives CASSLWGDQPQHF.

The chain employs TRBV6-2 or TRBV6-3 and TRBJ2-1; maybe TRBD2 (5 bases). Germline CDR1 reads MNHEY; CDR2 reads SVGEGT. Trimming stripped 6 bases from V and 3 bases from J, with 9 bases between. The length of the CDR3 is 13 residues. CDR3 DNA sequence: TGTGCCAGCAGCCCGACTAACTACAATGAGCAGTTCTTC. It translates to CASSPTNYNEQFF.

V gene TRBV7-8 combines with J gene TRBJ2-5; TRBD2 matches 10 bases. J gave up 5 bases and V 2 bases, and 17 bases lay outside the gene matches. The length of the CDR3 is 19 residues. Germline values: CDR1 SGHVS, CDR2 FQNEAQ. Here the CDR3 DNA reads TGTGCCAGCAGCTTAACCAGCGGGGGGGCCGAGTTGGGTATTGAGACCCAGTACTTC. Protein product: CASSLTSGGAELGIETQYF.

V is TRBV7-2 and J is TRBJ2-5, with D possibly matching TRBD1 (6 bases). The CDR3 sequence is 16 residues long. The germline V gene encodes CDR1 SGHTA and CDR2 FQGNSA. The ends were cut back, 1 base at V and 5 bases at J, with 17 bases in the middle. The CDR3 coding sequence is TGTGCCAGCAGCTTAGAAGTAAGGGGGTCTTGGGAGACCCAGTACTTC. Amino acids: CASSLEVRGSWETQYF.

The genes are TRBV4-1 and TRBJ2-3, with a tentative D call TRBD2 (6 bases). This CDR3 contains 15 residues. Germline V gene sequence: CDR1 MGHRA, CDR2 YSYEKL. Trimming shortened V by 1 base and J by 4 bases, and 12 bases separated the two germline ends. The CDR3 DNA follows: TGCGCCAGCAGCCAAGGGAGGGACTTTGCAGATACGCAGTATTTT. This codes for CASSQGRDFADTQYF.

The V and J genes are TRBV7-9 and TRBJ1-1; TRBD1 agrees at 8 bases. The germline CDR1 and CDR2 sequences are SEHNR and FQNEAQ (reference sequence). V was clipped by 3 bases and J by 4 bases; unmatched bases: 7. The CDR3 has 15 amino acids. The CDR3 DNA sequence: TGTGCCAGCAGCTTTACAGGGGGAGGCGGCACTGAAGCTTTCTTT. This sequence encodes CASSFTGGGGTEAFF.

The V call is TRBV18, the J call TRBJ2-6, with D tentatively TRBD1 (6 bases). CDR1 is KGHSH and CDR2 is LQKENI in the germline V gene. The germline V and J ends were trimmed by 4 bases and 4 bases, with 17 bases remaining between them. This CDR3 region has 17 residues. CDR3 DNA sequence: TGTGCCAGCTCACGCCAGGGGCTCGGAGTCGGGGCCAACGTCCTGACTTTC. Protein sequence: CASSRQGLGVGANVLTF.

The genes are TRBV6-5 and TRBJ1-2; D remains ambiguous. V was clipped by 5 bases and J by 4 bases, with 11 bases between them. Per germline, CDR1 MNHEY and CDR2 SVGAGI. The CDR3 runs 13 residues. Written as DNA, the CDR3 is TGTGCCAGCAGTCCAGCCGGACTCTATGGCTACACCTTC. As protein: CASSPAGLYGYTF.

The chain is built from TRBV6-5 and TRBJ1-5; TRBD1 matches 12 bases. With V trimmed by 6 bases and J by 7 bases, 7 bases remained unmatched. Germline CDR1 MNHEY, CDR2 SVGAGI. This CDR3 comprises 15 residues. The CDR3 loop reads CASSTGTGGWQPQHF. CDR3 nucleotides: TGTGCCAGCAGCACCGGGACAGGGGGCTGGCAGCCCCAGCATTTT.

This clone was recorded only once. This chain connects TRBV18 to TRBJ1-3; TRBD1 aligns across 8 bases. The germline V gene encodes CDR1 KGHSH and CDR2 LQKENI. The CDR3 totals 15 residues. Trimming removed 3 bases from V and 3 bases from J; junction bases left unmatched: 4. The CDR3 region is CASSPGQGNGNTIYF. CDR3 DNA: TGTGCCAGCTCACCTGGACAGGGTAATGGAAACACCATATATTTT.